A selection of T cell receptor beta chains follows, all from one sample in a study of T cell repertoires in cytomegalovirus infection. A single record per CDR3 protein comes from TCRdb applying MiXCR to the reads. The sample shows about 110,000 distinct CDR3 sequences, under 50% of them seen only once. These TCRs' antigens remain unknown. The input for sequencing was CD8+ T cells from cultured PBMCs, taken from culture after CMV antigen stimulation. The receptor set was obtained from a human donor in good health (CMV status not recorded). Some clones in this sample may be carry-over from other donors' samples. Each CDR3 is given with its conserved first and last residue. A D gene is named only where the DNA matches it firmly. Size is omitted from some rows. Given values are once, few, many or a class for expanded clones.

CDR3 DNA,CDR3 protein,clone size,J gene,V gene,D gene
TGTGCCAGTAGTATGCCGTCAGACGGAGACAACACTGAAGCTTTCTTT,CASSMPSDGDNTEAFF,-,TRBJ1-1,TRBV19,-
TGTGCCAGCAGGTCTCGGTGGGACTCCTACAATGAGCAGTTCTTC,CASRSRWDSYNEQFF,-,TRBJ2-1,TRBV2,-
TGTGCCAGCAGCTTAGTGACAGGTCCCGGGGAGCTGTTTTTT,CASSLVTGPGELFF,few,TRBJ2-2,TRBV11-2,-
TGCAGCGTTGGCAGGGGCACTGAAGCTTTCTTT,CSVGRGTEAFF,-,TRBJ1-1,TRBV29-1,-
TGTGCCAGCAGTTTATCGATGGGAAACACCATATATTTT,CASSLSMGNTIYF,-,TRBJ1-3,TRBV28,-
TGTGCCAGCAGCCAAGATGAGGGACGGGAGCAGTACTTC,CASSQDEGREQYF,-,TRBJ2-7,TRBV3-1,-
TGTGCCACCAGTGAGGCAGGGGAGGATGAGCAGTTCTTC,CATSEAGEDEQFF,-,TRBJ2-1,TRBV24-1,-
TGCGCCAGCAGCCACAGGGTCTCGAGCTCTGATACGCAGTATTTT,CASSHRVSSSDTQYF,-,TRBJ2-3,TRBV4-1,-
TGCAGCGTTGAAGATCTTAGAGGAGGGGGCACTGAAGCTTTCTTT,CSVEDLRGGGTEAFF,-,TRBJ1-1,TRBV29-1,-
TGTGCCAGCAGTGGGACTAGTTGGCAAGAGACCCAGTACTTC,CASSGTSWQETQYF,-,TRBJ2-5,TRBV6-5,TRBD2
TGTGCCAGCAGCTCGACAGGGATGAACACTGAAGCTTTCTTT,CASSSTGMNTEAFF,-,TRBJ1-1,TRBV9,TRBD1
TGTGCCAGCAGTCCGGGACAGGGTTTGACCGGGGAGCTGTTTTTT,CASSPGQGLTGELFF,-,TRBJ2-2,TRBV12-3/TRBV12-4,TRBD1
TGTGCCAGCAGTTTATGGGGCAGGGGCGGCCCCGACTCTGGAAACACCATATATTTT,CASSLWGRGGPDSGNTIYF,few,TRBJ1-3,TRBV27,-
TGTGCCAGCAGTCCGTGGGGACAGTTAAGCAATCAGCCCCAGCATTTT,CASSPWGQLSNQPQHF,few,TRBJ1-5,TRBV27,TRBD1
TGTGCCAGCAGCTTAGTATCCGGGATTTACGAGCAGTACTTC,CASSLVSGIYEQYF,few,TRBJ2-7,TRBV7-2,-
TGTGCCAGCAGTTATACCTTCCAGGGGACCTCCTACAATGAGCAGTTCTTC,CASSYTFQGTSYNEQFF,-,TRBJ2-1,TRBV6-2/TRBV6-3,-
TGTGCCAGCAGCTTAGGAATCCCCTCCTATAATTCACCCCTCCACTTT,CASSLGIPSYNSPLHF,few,TRBJ1-6,TRBV11-2,-
TGTGCCAGGAGACAGGGGAACACCGGGGAGCTGTTTTTT,CARRQGNTGELFF,-,TRBJ2-2,TRBV2,TRBD1
TGTGCCAGCAGTTTCCTTCCGAAAGGCTACGAGCAGTACTTC,CASSFLPKGYEQYF,once,TRBJ2-7,TRBV28,-
TGCAGTGCTAGAGACAGGCTCTCCTACGAGCAGTACTTC,CSARDRLSYEQYF,few,TRBJ2-7,TRBV20-1,-
TGTGCCAGTACCCAGACTATGGGCCACACAGATACGCAGTATTTT,CASTQTMGHTDTQYF,-,TRBJ2-3,TRBV19,-
TGTGCCAGCAGCCAGGGACTAGCGGGGCCGAACACCGGGGAGCTGTTTTTT,CASSQGLAGPNTGELFF,-,TRBJ2-2,TRBV7-8,TRBD2
TGTGCCAGCTCACCCCGGGGACAGGGGGCCGTCGAGGCCCTGGATGATGATACGCAGTATTTT,CASSPRGQGAVEALDDDTQYF,once,TRBJ2-3,TRBV18,TRBD1
TGTGCCAGCACCCAAGACTATGGCTACACCTTC,CASTQDYGYTF,-,TRBJ1-2,TRBV7-9,-
TGTGCCACTGACAGGATAGTTATCAATACGCAGTATTTT,CATDRIVINTQYF,-,TRBJ2-3,TRBV7-9,-
TGTGCCAGCAGCTTAGCTCGCAGGGAAGGCACTGAAGCTTTCTTT,CASSLARREGTEAFF,few,TRBJ1-1,TRBV7-4,-
TGTGCCAGCCCCCCAGGGGCTAGCGGGGGGGGTGAAGATACGCAGTATTTT,CASPPGASGGGEDTQYF,-,TRBJ2-3,TRBV6-6,TRBD2
TGTGCCAGCTCACCCCGTCCGGACAATCAGCCCCAGCATTTT,CASSPRPDNQPQHF,-,TRBJ1-5,TRBV18,-
TGTGCCAGCAGTTACTCACGACTGGAAAACACCGGGGAGCTGTTTTTT,CASSYSRLENTGELFF,-,TRBJ2-2,TRBV6-6,-
TGTGCCAGCAGTTCCCCGAGACTAGCGGGGGCCACTCAGAGCGAGCAGTACTTC,CASSSPRLAGATQSEQYF,-,TRBJ2-7,TRBV6-6,TRBD2
TGTGCCAGCAGTATGCAGGGTCTGGGCAATTCACCCCTCCACTTT,CASSMQGLGNSPLHF,-,TRBJ1-6,TRBV5-6,-
TGTGCCAGCAGCCAACCAGGTTCTCCCTACGAGCAGTACTTC,CASSQPGSPYEQYF,few,TRBJ2-7,TRBV7-9,-
TGCGCCAGCAGCTGGACTAGCGGTTTCCTCAATGAGCAGTTCTTC,CASSWTSGFLNEQFF,-,TRBJ2-1,TRBV5-1,TRBD2
TGTGCCAGCAGCTTCCCAACCGCAAACACTGAAGCTTTCTTT,CASSFPTANTEAFF,-,TRBJ1-1,TRBV7-4,-
TGCAGTCACAATGGTGCCCCAAGCTCCTACAATGAGCAGTTCTTC,CSHNGAPSSYNEQFF,-,TRBJ2-1,TRBV20-1,-
TGTGCCAGCAGCTCAAACACCCCCCTAGCGGGGGGGCCGCGCATTCAGTACTTC,CASSSNTPLAGGPRIQYF,many,TRBJ2-4,TRBV7-9,TRBD2
TGCGCCAGCAGCCCGAGTTGGTCGGGGGGCTACACCTTC,CASSPSWSGGYTF,few,TRBJ1-2,TRBV5-1,-
TGTGACAGCAGCGAAGGACTAGCGGGTTACAATGAGCAGTTCTTC,CDSSEGLAGYNEQFF,-,TRBJ2-1,TRBV27,TRBD2
TGTGCCAGCAGTTTTAGTTTCACCTACGAGCAGTACTTC,CASSFSFTYEQYF,few,TRBJ2-7,TRBV27,-
TGTGCCAGTAGACAGACTCTAGCCAAAAACATTCAGTACTTC,CASRQTLAKNIQYF,-,TRBJ2-4,TRBV19,-
TGTGCCACCAGCAGAGAAGTGGGTAGCTCTGGAAACACCATATATTTT,CATSREVGSSGNTIYF,-,TRBJ1-3,TRBV15,-
TGTGCCAGCAGCTTAGTCGGGGCGACAGGGAAGGATGGCTACACCTTC,CASSLVGATGKDGYTF,few,TRBJ1-2,TRBV7-8,TRBD1
TGTGCCAGCAGCTTAGTAATGTCGGGGAGTGAAGCTTTCTTT,CASSLVMSGSEAFF,few,TRBJ1-1,TRBV7-6,-
TGTGCCAGCAGCCAAGGGTTCGTCACTGAAGCTTTCTTT,CASSQGFVTEAFF,-,TRBJ1-1,TRBV4-2,-
TGTGCCAGCAGTGAGAGGCGGCCCTACGAGCAGTACTTC,CASSERRPYEQYF,-,TRBJ2-7,TRBV6-1,-
TGTGCCAGTAGCTCCGACAGGGGGAACACTGAAGCTTTCTTT,CASSSDRGNTEAFF,many,TRBJ1-1,TRBV19,TRBD1